This entry lists 26 T cell receptor beta chains sequenced from one sample in a study of T-cell memory formation after mild COVID-19. MiXCR was run by TCRdb on the 5' RACE reads, yielding one entry per CDR3 protein. The sample records around 410,000 distinct CDR3 sequences, about a quarter being singletons. Material: PBMCs or a T cell subset sorted from them (not recorded which). The receptors were sampled from an adult woman who had mild COVID-19 (a few samples of this study predate the infection). Cell type and time point are not known.

The chain has TRBV29-1 and TRBJ2-7, with D possibly matching TRBD1 (6 bases). The CDR3 is made up of 12 amino acids. Between the trimmed V and J ends, which lost 4 bases and 6 bases, there was a span of 13 bases. Germline-derived CDR1 and CDR2 are SQVTM and ANQGSEA. CDR3 in amino acids: CSVGGLGAEQYF. In DNA, the CDR3 is TGCAGCGTTGGGGGCCTGGGGGCCGAGCAGTACTTC.

The rearrangement joins TRBV4-1 to TRBJ2-7; 8 bases align to TRBD1. V lost 0 bases, J lost 3 bases, and 7 bases stayed unmatched. The CDR3 extends over 16 amino acids. Germline V gene sequence: CDR1 MGHRA, CDR2 YSYEKL. The CDR3 coding sequence is TGCGCCAGCAGCCAAGACCGGGACAGGACTTACTACGAGCAGTACTTC. Its protein is CASSQDRDRTYYEQYF.

The chain is built from TRBV29-1 and TRBJ1-4, with 9 nucleotides matching TRBD1. The CDR3 is made up of 16 amino acids. The germline CDR1 and CDR2 sequences are SQVTM and ANQGSEA. V dropped 1 base and J dropped 8; count of bases not matched to a gene: 11. Written as DNA, the CDR3 is TGCAGCGTTGAAGGGGACAGGGTGAAGAGGTTCGAAAAACTGTTTTTT. It yields the protein CSVEGDRVKRFEKLFF.

The chain carries TRBV7-2 and TRBJ2-7, with 7 bases matching TRBD2. There are 14 residues in the CDR3. J was trimmed by 4 bases and V by 0 bases; bases with no gene match: 3. Germline V gene lookup returns CDR1 SGHTA and CDR2 FQGNSA. The CDR3 sequence: CASSLAPSGYEQYF. The CDR3 DNA is TGTGCCAGCAGCTTAGCACCTAGCGGATACGAGCAGTACTTC.

This clonotype was found a few times. The rearrangement joins TRBV24-1 to TRBJ1-2; D is undetermined. Per germline, CDR1 KGHDR and CDR2 SFDVKD. The CDR3 is 17 residues long. The germline V and J ends were trimmed by 3 bases and 1 base, with 17 bases remaining between them. CDR3 region: CATSDRHRGSGNYGYTF. In DNA form, the CDR3 reads TGTGCCACCAGTGATCGCCACCGAGGATCGGGTAACTATGGCTACACCTTC.

This clonotype was seen ten or more times. The CDR3 protein is CASRGGLVNTEAFF. As DNA, the CDR3 is TGTGCCAGCAGGGGGGGGCTTGTGAACACTGAAGCTTTCTTT. This chain connects TRBV12-3 or TRBV12-4 to TRBJ1-1; possibly TRBD1 for D (6 bases). V was pared by 6 bases and J by 0 bases, with 11 bases between. The CDR3 spans 14 residues.

V is TRBV19 and J is TRBJ2-7, with 8 bases identical to TRBD2. Germline trimming cut 5 bases from V and 3 bases from J; bases unmatched to any gene: 9. The V gene's germline CDR1 is LNHDA and CDR2 SQIVND (reference sequence). The CDR3 covers 15 residues. The CDR3 region is CASSLRVAGSYEQYF. CDR3 coding DNA: TGTGCCAGTAGTCTAAGAGTAGCGGGAAGCTACGAGCAGTACTTC.

This clonotype was seen more than once but under ten times. The chain is built from TRBV29-1 and TRBJ2-5, with no clear D. The germline CDR1 and CDR2 sequences are SQVTM and ANQGSEA. The CDR3 spans 14 residues. Trimming shortened V by 1 base and J by 5 bases, and 14 bases separated the two germline ends. CDR3 residues: CSVEGPGPRETQYF. The CDR3 DNA follows: TGCAGCGTTGAAGGCCCCGGACCGCGGGAGACCCAGTACTTC.

The V and J genes are TRBV20-1 and TRBJ1-6; the match to TRBD1 covers 9 bases. J gave up 5 bases and V 6 bases, and 5 bases lay outside the gene matches. Germline V gene data show CDR1 as DFQATT and CDR2 as SNEGSKA (reference sequence). The CDR3 sequence is 14 residues long. The CDR3 coding sequence is TGCAGTGCGCTGACAGGGGGAGATAATTCACCCCTCCACTTT. This gives the protein CSALTGGDNSPLHF.

This clonotype was observed a single time. The V and J genes are TRBV6-5 and TRBJ2-1, with 9 bases fitting TRBD1. Trimming at V came to 6 bases and at J to 7 bases, leaving 10 bases not matched to a gene. CDR3 length: 15 residues. CDR1 is MNHEY and CDR2 is SVGAGI in the germline V gene. The CDR3 here is CASSDTGTGLNEQFF. The CDR3 DNA follows: TGTGCCAGCAGCGATACCGGGACAGGGTTAAATGAGCAGTTCTTC.

In its sample, this clonotype was seen a few times. The chain joins TRBV12-3 or TRBV12-4 to TRBJ2-1; TRBD2 matches 11 bases. CDR3 size: 12 residues. Losses at the gene ends were 6 bases for V and 13 bases for J; bases not matched to a gene: 5. In DNA form, the CDR3 reads TGTGCCAGCAGCCTGACTAGCGGGATACAGTTCTTC. It codes for CASSLTSGIQFF.

The gene calls are TRBV6-1 and TRBJ1-1; no firm D call. Trimming took 3 bases from V and 5 from J, leaving 4 bases between them. Looked up from germline, CDR1 is MNHNS and CDR2 is SASEGT. This CDR3 has 11 residues. The CDR3 region is CASSDWTEAFF. CDR3 in DNA: TGTGCCAGCAGTGATTGGACTGAAGCTTTCTTT.

This clonotype occurred a few times. The chain is built from TRBV12-3 or TRBV12-4 and TRBJ2-3; D is possibly TRBD2 (6 bases). This CDR3 comprises 15 residues. V lost 3 bases and J lost 2, with 12 bases in between. CDR3 coding DNA: TGTGCCAGCAGTTTCGTAGCGGCTCCCACAGATACGCAGTATTTT. It is translated as CASSFVAAPTDTQYF.

The rearrangement links TRBV12-3 or TRBV12-4 to TRBJ1-2; D perhaps matches TRBD1 (6 bases). Trimming stripped 6 bases from V and 5 bases from J, with 16 bases between. The CDR3 sequence is 14 residues long. CDR3 residues: CASSQMGGSYGYTF. The CDR3 DNA is TGTGCCAGCAGCCAGATGGGGGGCTCGTATGGCTACACCTTC.

The V and J genes are TRBV12-3 or TRBV12-4 and TRBJ1-5; 7 nucleotides match TRBD1. This CDR3 contains 16 residues. V gave up 2 bases and J gave up 3 bases; unmatched junction bases: 7. CDR3 DNA sequence: TGTGCCAGCAGTTTAAAAGGCAGGGGGGACAATCAGCCCCAGCATTTT. Protein: CASSLKGRGDNQPQHF.

This clonotype was recorded a few times. The chain uses TRBV6-4 and TRBJ2-3; no clear D gene. Germline V gene sequence: CDR1 MRHNA, CDR2 SNTAGT. The CDR3 is 14 amino acids. V lost 10 bases, J lost 2 bases, and 16 bases lay in between. CDR3 in amino acids: CATSRGFNTDTQYF. The CDR3 region has the DNA TGTGCCACTTCCCGAGGTTTTAACACAGATACGCAGTATTTT.

This chain connects TRBV29-1 to TRBJ1-2; D uncertain. V was clipped by 6 bases and J by 0 bases, with 11 bases between them. The CDR3 has 13 amino acids. The germline gives CDR1 SQVTM, CDR2 ANQGSEA. CDR3: CSVHDNSNYGYTF. The CDR3 nucleotides are TGCAGCGTACACGACAACTCTAACTATGGCTACACCTTC.

V is TRBV5-8 and J is TRBJ1-2; no clear D gene. CDR3 length equals 12 residues. Germline loops: CDR1 SGHTS, CDR2 YDEGEE. The germline V and J ends were trimmed by 2 bases and 4 bases, with 6 bases remaining between them. The CDR3 protein is CASSFSTYGYTF. CDR3 coding DNA: TGTGCCAGCAGCTTCTCTACCTATGGCTACACCTTC.

This clonotype has a handful of counts. The chain links TRBV9 to TRBJ2-3; TRBD2 agrees at 13 bases. The CDR3 sequence is 16 residues long. V lost 4 bases and J lost 7; bases outside the gene matches: 9. Germline-derived CDR1 and CDR2 are SGDLS and YYNGEE. CDR3 DNA: TGTGCCAGCAGCCCAGGGACTAGCGGGGTTCTGAATACGCAGTATTTT. Protein sequence: CASSPGTSGVLNTQYF.

The V gene is TRBV14, the J gene TRBJ2-3, with D hard to call. Between the trimmed V and J ends, which lost 2 bases and 4 bases, there was a span of 10 bases. Per the germline V gene, CDR1 is SGHDN and CDR2 is FVKESK. The CDR3 sequence is 14 residues long. In DNA form, the CDR3 reads TGTGCCAGCAGCCAATGGGAAGCCGCAGATACGCAGTATTTT. As protein: CASSQWEAADTQYF.

This clonotype was recorded at least ten times. The rearrangement joins TRBV29-1 to TRBJ2-7; D is undetermined. Trimming took off 7 bases at V and 0 bases at J, with 10 bases between the two ends. Germline V gene sequence: CDR1 SQVTM, CDR2 ANQGSEA. This CDR3 contains 12 residues. CDR3: CSAGPSSYEQYF. The DNA for the CDR3 is TGCAGCGCCGGTCCCAGCTCCTACGAGCAGTACTTC.

This clonotype came up a few times. The chain is built from TRBV24-1 and TRBJ2-2, with a tentative D call TRBD2 (5 bases). The CDR3 has 12 amino acids. The V end was cut by 5 bases, the J end by 5 bases, with 5 bases between. Germline CDR1 reads KGHDR; CDR2 reads SFDVKD. CDR3 sequence (DNA): TGTGCCACCAGTGGAGGGACCGGGGAGCTGTTTTTT. Translating it yields CATSGGTGELFF.

The chain combines TRBV23-1 with TRBJ2-3; D is possibly TRBD1 (6 bases). TRBV23-1 is filed as an ORF, its function uncertain. Trimming removed 9 bases from V and 2 bases from J, with 9 bases in between. There are 12 residues in the CDR3. CDR3 sequence (DNA): TGCGCCAGAGGGGACACCACAGATACGCAGTATTTT. Translation: CARGDTTDTQYF.

V and J are TRBV5-5 and TRBJ1-1; tentative D call: TRBD1 (5 bases). This CDR3 comprises 14 residues. V lost 4 bases to trimming and J lost 0 bases, with 10 bases between them. Germline CDR1 SGHKS, CDR2 YYEKEE (reference sequence). In DNA form, the CDR3 reads TGTGCCAGCAGCGTGGACACAATGAACACTGAAGCTTTCTTT. Its protein is CASSVDTMNTEAFF.

V usage is TRBV27 and J usage is TRBJ1-4; D gene unclear. Germline V gives CDR1 MNHEY, CDR2 SMNVEV (reference sequence). The CDR3 sequence is 14 residues long. V was shortened by 2 bases and J by 8 bases, with 12 bases between the two germline ends. The CDR3 nucleotides are TGTGCCAGCAGTTTACGGCCCGGAGGGGAAAAACTGTTTTTT. This translates into CASSLRPGGEKLFF. Full variable domain (remainder filled in from reference TRBV27 and TRBJ1-4): EAQVTQNPRYLITVTGKKLTVTCSQNMNHEYMSWYRQDPGLGLRQIYYSMNVEVTDKGDVPEGYKVSRKEKRNFPLILESPSPNQTSLYFCASSLRPGGEKLFFGSGTQLSVL.

The CDR3 protein is CASSLIVIAGELFF. The DNA of the CDR3 is TGTGCCAGCAGCTTAATCGTCATCGCAGGGGAGCTGTTTTTT. This chain uses TRBV11-2 with TRBJ2-2; D is uncertain. Germline CDR1 is SGHAT and CDR2 is FQNNGV. Trimming took 2 bases from V and 8 from J, leaving 12 bases between them. This CDR3 comprises 14 residues.